A selection of T cell receptor beta chains follows, all from one sample in a study of cytomegalovirus exposure and HLA in healthy donors. Clones were read by immunoSEQ multiplex PCR, and TCRdb kept only the in-frame ones, dropping some. The sample carries 150,000 to 180,000 clones, roughly 80% recorded once. The sequenced material came from PBMCs. Source of these receptors: a man younger than 45 in good health and CMV-seropositive. The CDR3 runs from the conserved cysteine through the conserved F or W. Fields, in order: CDR3 length, clone size, V gene, J gene, D gene, CDR3 protein, CDR3 DNA. D genes are given only for firm matches. Part of the rows lack a size; the others show once, few, many or a class for expanded clones.

15,-,TRBV10-3,TRBJ2-7,TRBD2,CAISQTSASSYEQYF,TGTGCCATCAGCCAGACTAGCGCGTCCTCCTACGAGCAGTACTTC
11,few,TRBV2,TRBJ2-5,-,CASSEYEGQYF,TGTGCCAGCAGTGAATATGAGGGCCAGTACTTC
14,-,TRBV10-3,TRBJ2-3,TRBD2,CAISESTQGLGEYF,TGTGCCATCAGTGAGTCGACTCAAGGACTAGGCGAGTATTTT
14,-,TRBV28,TRBJ2-7,TRBD1,CASSEDRGSYEQYF,TGTGCCAGCAGTGAGGACAGGGGGTCCTACGAGCAGTACTTC
12,-,TRBV7-2,TRBJ2-7,-,CASSPPSDEQYF,TGTGCCAGCAGTCCCCCGAGCGACGAGCAGTACTTC
14,-,TRBV6-1,TRBJ1-1,-,CASSEVQTVTEAFF,TGTGCCAGCAGTGAAGTTCAAACAGTAACTGAAGCTTTCTTT
14,-,TRBV11-1,TRBJ1-1,TRBD1,CASSRQGTNTEAFF,TGTGCCAGCAGCCGACAGGGGACGAACACTGAAGCTTTCTTT
13,-,TRBV6-5,TRBJ1-1,-,CASSYMGQQEAFF,TGTGCCAGCAGTTACATGGGACAACAAGAAGCTTTCTTT
14,-,TRBV28,TRBJ2-5,-,CASTPTGYQETQYF,TGTGCCAGCACTCCCACAGGGTACCAAGAGACCCAGTACTTC
15,-,TRBV28,TRBJ1-2,TRBD1,CASSVDRGRGYGYTF,TGTGCCAGCAGTGTTGACAGGGGGCGCGGCTATGGCTACACCTTC
15,few,TRBV27,TRBJ2-1,-,CASRPRSGLGNEQFF,TGTGCCAGCAGACCCCGGTCAGGGCTGGGCAATGAGCAGTTCTTC
15,-,TRBV5-6,TRBJ2-7,-,CASSGGGDRIYEQYF,TGTGCCAGCAGCGGGGGGGGCGACAGAATTTACGAGCAGTACTTC
13,-,TRBV11-2,TRBJ2-3,-,CASSLERTDTQYF,TGTGCCAGCAGCTTAGAGAGGACAGATACGCAGTATTTT
16,-,TRBV21-1,TRBJ2-1,-,CASSMELAPPYNEQFF,TGTGCCAGCAGCATGGAACTAGCGCCACCCTACAATGAGCAGTTCTTC
17,-,TRBV28,TRBJ1-5,-,CASSLSGLTNSNQPQHF,TGTGCCAGCAGTTTATCGGGACTTACTAATAGCAATCAGCCCCAGCATTTT
15,-,TRBV19,TRBJ2-2,-,CASSIRQGWTGELFF,TGTGCCAGTAGTATACGGCAGGGGTGGACCGGGGAGCTGTTTTTT
12,-,TRBV28,TRBJ1-2,TRBD1,CASSPRGYSYTF,TGTGCCAGCAGCCCCAGGGGGTATAGCTACACCTTC
15,-,TRBV2,TRBJ1-6,-,CASIRDIRNDSPLHF,TGTGCCAGCATCCGGGACATCCGAAATGATTCACCCCTCCACTTT
18,-,TRBV5-1,TRBJ1-4,TRBD1,CASSEGTVPFATNEKLFF,TGCGCCAGCAGCGAGGGGACAGTTCCTTTTGCAACTAATGAAAAACTGTTTTTT
14,-,TRBV7-9,TRBJ1-1,-,CASSLQGFNTEAFF,TGTGCCAGCAGCTTACAGGGATTCAACACTGAAGCTTTCTTT
15,-,TRBV4-1,TRBJ2-1,TRBD2,CASSLTSGSYNEQFF,TGCGCCAGCAGCCTAACTAGCGGGAGTTACAATGAGCAGTTCTTC
16,-,TRBV19,TRBJ2-6,-,CASSMNGATGANVLTF,TGTGCCAGTAGTATGAATGGTGCGACTGGGGCCAACGTCCTGACTTTC
15,-,TRBV18,TRBJ1-1,TRBD1,CASSAGTVSNTEAFF,TGTGCCAGCTCAGCCGGGACAGTGTCGAACACTGAAGCTTTCTTT
13,-,TRBV11-3,TRBJ2-5,TRBD1,CASSGDRGETQYF,TGTGCCAGCAGCGGCGACAGGGGGGAGACCCAGTACTTC
15,-,TRBV4-2,TRBJ2-1,-,CASSPSSSRYNEQFF,TGTGCCAGCAGCCCGAGCTCGTCACGGTACAATGAGCAGTTCTTC
14,-,TRBV2,TRBJ2-7,TRBD2,CASMSSGSSYEQYF,TGTGCCAGCATGAGTAGCGGGAGTTCCTACGAGCAGTACTTC
14,-,TRBV10-3,TRBJ1-3,-,CAISESTAGSTIYF,TGTGCCATCAGTGAGTCGACCGCAGGTAGCACCATATATTTT
15,-,TRBV4-2,TRBJ2-7,TRBD1,CASSLIPGTAIEQYF,TGTGCCAGCAGCCTTATCCCCGGGACAGCCATAGAGCAGTACTTC
11,-,TRBV28,TRBJ2-4,-,CASTHQERRYF,TGTGCCAGCACCCATCAAGAGAGGCGGTACTTC
15,-,TRBV5-4,TRBJ2-1,TRBD2,CASSLGLAGYNEQFF,TGTGCCAGCAGCTTGGGGCTAGCGGGCTACAATGAGCAGTTCTTC
16,few,TRBV6-6,TRBJ2-2,-,CASSYLGGAGTGELFF,TGTGCCAGCAGTTACCTGGGGGGGGCAGGAACCGGGGAGCTGTTTTTT
14,-,TRBV14,TRBJ2-2,-,CASSLAWATGELFF,TGTGCCAGCAGCCTGGCTTGGGCGACCGGGGAGCTGTTTTTT
16,-,TRBV5-5,TRBJ2-3,-,CASSPGKGLSTDTQYF,TGTGCCAGCAGCCCTGGAAAGGGGCTCAGCACAGATACGCAGTATTTT
18,-,TRBV6-4,TRBJ2-4,TRBD1,CASPSGQGARWGKNIQYF,TGTGCCAGCCCTTCGGGACAGGGGGCGAGATGGGGCAAAAACATTCAGTACTTC
11,-,TRBV27,TRBJ2-5,-,CASSLGGYEYF,TGTGCCAGCAGTTTAGGAGGATACGAGTACTTC
15,once,TRBV18,TRBJ1-1,-,CASSPQRSLNTEAFF,TGTGCCAGCTCACCACAGCGGTCCCTGAACACTGAAGCTTTCTTT
16,-,TRBV7-8,TRBJ1-5,-,CASSLASRDSNQPQHF,TGTGCCAGCAGCTTAGCGTCTCGGGATAGCAATCAGCCCCAGCATTTT
16,-,TRBV27,TRBJ2-3,-,CASSPPSGEDPDTQYF,TGTGCCAGCAGTCCCCCATCGGGGGAGGATCCAGATACGCAGTATTTT
14,-,TRBV6-6,TRBJ2-1,TRBD2,CASAGGRSYNEQFF,TGTGCCAGCGCGGGAGGTCGCTCCTACAATGAGCAGTTCTTC
15,-,TRBV2,TRBJ1-5,TRBD1,CASTRDRGLGQPQHF,TGTGCCAGCACTAGAGACAGGGGGCTTGGGCAGCCCCAGCATTTT
14,few,TRBV6-5,TRBJ2-1,TRBD2,CASRKSGTYNEQFF,TGTGCCAGCAGAAAAAGCGGGACCTACAATGAGCAGTTCTTC
15,-,TRBV5-1,TRBJ1-1,-,CASSLEGRLNTEAFF,TGCGCCAGCAGCCTGGAGGGGAGGCTCAACACTGAAGCTTTCTTT
14,-,TRBV7-9,TRBJ2-7,-,CASSLGARFNEQYF,TGTGCCAGCAGCTTAGGGGCCCGATTCAACGAGCAGTACTTC
16,-,TRBV5-4,TRBJ2-2,TRBD2,CASSLATSGLTGELFF,TGTGCCAGCAGCTTGGCTACTAGCGGTCTCACCGGGGAGCTGTTTTTT
14,once,TRBV13,TRBJ2-7,TRBD1,CASSRDRNPYEQYF,TGTGCCAGCAGCCGGGACAGGAATCCCTACGAGCAGTACTTC
16,-,TRBV19,TRBJ2-3,TRBD2,CASSIDGSGSLVTQYF,TGTGCCAGTAGTATAGATGGTAGCGGGAGCCTTGTTACGCAGTATTTT
14,-,TRBV9,TRBJ2-1,TRBD2,CASSGSLAGAEQFF,TGTGCCAGCAGCGGTTCGCTAGCGGGAGCTGAGCAGTTCTTC
13,-,TRBV5-6,TRBJ2-7,TRBD2,CASKTSGFYEQYF,TGTGCCAGTAAGACTAGCGGGTTCTACGAGCAGTACTTC
18,-,TRBV11-1,TRBJ2-7,TRBD2,CASSLAAGDPTGAYEQYF,TGTGCCAGCAGCTTAGCCGCGGGAGACCCCACGGGAGCTTACGAGCAGTACTTC
13,-,TRBV7-2,TRBJ1-3,-,CASSSNRGNTIYF,TGTGCCAGCAGCAGTAACAGGGGAAACACCATATATTTT
12,-,TRBV5-1,TRBJ2-7,-,CASSYNSYEQYF,TGCGCCAGCAGCTACAATTCCTACGAGCAGTACTTC
15,-,TRBV5-4,TRBJ1-5,-,CASSLGGDSNQPQHF,TGTGCCAGCAGCTTAGGAGGGGATAGCAATCAGCCCCAGCATTTT
16,-,TRBV28,TRBJ1-5,-,CASSSSGVPSNQPQHF,TGTGCCAGCAGTTCTTCAGGGGTACCTAGCAATCAGCCCCAGCATTTT
13,-,TRBV6-5,TRBJ1-2,-,CASSPDGGNGYTF,TGTGCCAGCAGTCCTGACGGGGGGAATGGCTACACCTTC
15,once,TRBV21-1,TRBJ1-5,-,CASNGGGLIGKPQHF,TGTGCCAGCAATGGCGGCGGCCTGATCGGGAAGCCCCAGCATTTT
13,-,TRBV4-2,TRBJ1-5,TRBD1,CASSQAGGQPQHF,TGTGCCAGCAGCCAAGCAGGGGGTCAGCCCCAGCATTTT
14,few,TRBV5-6,TRBJ1-4,-,CASTPGPGWEKLFF,TGTGCCAGCACCCCTGGTCCGGGTTGGGAAAAACTGTTTTTT
19,-,TRBV28,TRBJ2-2,TRBD2,CASSPGLAGGAANTGELFF,TGTGCCAGCAGTCCAGGACTAGCGGGAGGAGCCGCGAACACCGGGGAGCTGTTTTTT
14,-,TRBV28,TRBJ1-1,TRBD1,CASSLWTGSTEAFF,TGTGCCAGCAGTCTCTGGACAGGTTCCACTGAAGCTTTCTTT
14,-,TRBV18,TRBJ1-1,-,CASSPPSVNTEAFF,TGTGCCAGCTCACCACCGTCCGTGAACACTGAAGCTTTCTTT